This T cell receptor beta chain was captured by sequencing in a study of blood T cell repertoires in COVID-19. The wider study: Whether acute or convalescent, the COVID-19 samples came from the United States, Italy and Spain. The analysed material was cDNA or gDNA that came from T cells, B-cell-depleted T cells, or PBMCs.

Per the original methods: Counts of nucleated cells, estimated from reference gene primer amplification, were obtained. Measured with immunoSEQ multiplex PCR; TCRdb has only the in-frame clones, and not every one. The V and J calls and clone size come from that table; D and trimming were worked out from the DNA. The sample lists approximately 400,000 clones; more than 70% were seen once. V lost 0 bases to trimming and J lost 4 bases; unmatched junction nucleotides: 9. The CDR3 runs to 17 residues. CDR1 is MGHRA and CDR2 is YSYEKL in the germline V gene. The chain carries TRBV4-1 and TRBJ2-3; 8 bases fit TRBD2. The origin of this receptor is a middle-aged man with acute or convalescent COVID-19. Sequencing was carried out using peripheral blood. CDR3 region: CASSQDLVAGRADTQYF. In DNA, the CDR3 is TGCGCCAGCAGCCAAGATCTTGTAGCGGGGAGGGCAGATACGCAGTATTTT.